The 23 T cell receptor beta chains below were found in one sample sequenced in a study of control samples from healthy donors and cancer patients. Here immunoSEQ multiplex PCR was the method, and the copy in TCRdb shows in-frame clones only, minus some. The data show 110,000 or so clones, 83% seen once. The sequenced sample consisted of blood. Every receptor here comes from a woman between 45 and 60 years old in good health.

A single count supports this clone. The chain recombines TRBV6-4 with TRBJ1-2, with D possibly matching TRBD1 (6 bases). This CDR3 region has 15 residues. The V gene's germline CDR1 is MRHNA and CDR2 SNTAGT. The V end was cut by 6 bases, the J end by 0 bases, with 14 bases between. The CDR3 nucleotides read TGTGCCAGCAGGATGGGACATACTGCTAACTATGGCTACACCTTC. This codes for CASRMGHTANYGYTF.

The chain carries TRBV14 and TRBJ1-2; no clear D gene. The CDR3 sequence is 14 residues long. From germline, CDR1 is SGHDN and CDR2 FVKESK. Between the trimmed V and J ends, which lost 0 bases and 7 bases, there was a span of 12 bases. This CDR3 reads CASSQDVSKVGYTF. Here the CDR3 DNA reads TGTGCCAGCAGCCAAGACGTGTCGAAGGTTGGCTACACCTTC. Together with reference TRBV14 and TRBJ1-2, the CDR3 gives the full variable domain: EAGVTQFPSHSVIEKGQTVTLRCDPISGHDNLYWYRRVMGKEIKFLLHFVKESKQDESGMPNNRFLAERTGGTYSTLKVQPAELEDSGVYFCASSQDVSKVGYTFGSGTRLTVV.

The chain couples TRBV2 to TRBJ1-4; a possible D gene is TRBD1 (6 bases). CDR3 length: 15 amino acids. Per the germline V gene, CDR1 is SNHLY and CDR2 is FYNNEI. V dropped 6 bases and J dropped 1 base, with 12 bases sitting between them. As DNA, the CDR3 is TGTGCCAGCAGCAGGACAGTGGGAACTAATGAAAAACTGTTTTTT. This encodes CASSRTVGTNEKLFF.

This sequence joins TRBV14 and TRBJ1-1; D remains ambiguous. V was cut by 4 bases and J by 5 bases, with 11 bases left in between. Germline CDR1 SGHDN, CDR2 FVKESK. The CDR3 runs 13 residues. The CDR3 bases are TGTGCCAGCAGCCTCAATAAAGGGACTGAAGCTTTCTTT. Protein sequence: CASSLNKGTEAFF. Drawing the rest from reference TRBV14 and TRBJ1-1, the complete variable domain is EAGVTQFPSHSVIEKGQTVTLRCDPISGHDNLYWYRRVMGKEIKFLLHFVKESKQDESGMPNNRFLAERTGGTYSTLKVQPAELEDSGVYFCASSLNKGTEAFFGQGTRLTVV.

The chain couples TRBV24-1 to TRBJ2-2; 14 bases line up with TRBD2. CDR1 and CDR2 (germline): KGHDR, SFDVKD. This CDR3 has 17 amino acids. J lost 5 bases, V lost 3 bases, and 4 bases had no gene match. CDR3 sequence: CATSDRGLAGETGELFF. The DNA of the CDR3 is TGTGCCACCAGTGATCGGGGACTAGCGGGAGAAACCGGGGAGCTGTTTTTT.

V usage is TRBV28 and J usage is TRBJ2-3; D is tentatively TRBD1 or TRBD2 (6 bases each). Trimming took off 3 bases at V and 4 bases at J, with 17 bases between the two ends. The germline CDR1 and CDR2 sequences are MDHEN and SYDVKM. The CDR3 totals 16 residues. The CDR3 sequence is CASSFPGRGGPDTQYF. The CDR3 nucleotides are TGTGCCAGCAGTTTCCCCGGCAGGGGAGGTCCAGATACGCAGTATTTT.

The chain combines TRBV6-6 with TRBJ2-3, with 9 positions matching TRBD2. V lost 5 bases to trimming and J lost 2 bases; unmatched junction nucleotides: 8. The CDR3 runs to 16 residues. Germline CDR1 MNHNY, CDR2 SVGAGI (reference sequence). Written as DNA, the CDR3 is TGTGCCAGCAGTCAGACTAGCGGAACGGCCACAGATACGCAGTATTTT. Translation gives CASSQTSGTATDTQYF.

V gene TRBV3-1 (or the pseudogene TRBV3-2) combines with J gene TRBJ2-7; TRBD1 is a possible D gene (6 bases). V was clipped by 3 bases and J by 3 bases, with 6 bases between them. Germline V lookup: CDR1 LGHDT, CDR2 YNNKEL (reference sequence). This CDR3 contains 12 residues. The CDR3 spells CASSQDSYEQYF. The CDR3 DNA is TGTGCCAGCAGCCAGGACAGCTACGAGCAGTACTTC.

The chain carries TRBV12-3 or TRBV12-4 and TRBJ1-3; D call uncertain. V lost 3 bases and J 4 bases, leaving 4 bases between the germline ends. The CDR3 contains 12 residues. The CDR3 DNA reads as TGTGCCAGCAGTTTTCCGGGAAACACCATATATTTT. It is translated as CASSFPGNTIYF.

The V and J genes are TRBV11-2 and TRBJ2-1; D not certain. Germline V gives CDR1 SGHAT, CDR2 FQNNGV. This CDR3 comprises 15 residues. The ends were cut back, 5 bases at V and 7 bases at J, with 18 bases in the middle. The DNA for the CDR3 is TGTGCCAGCAGCCCCTTTGACTTAGTCGGTAATGAGCAGTTCTTC. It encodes CASSPFDLVGNEQFF.

The CDR3 spells CASSEWAGGTGELFF. DNA of the CDR3: TGTGCCAGCAGCGAATGGGCAGGGGGAACCGGGGAGCTGTTTTTT. The genes are TRBV9 and TRBJ2-2; 7 nucleotides line up with TRBD1. V lost 3 bases and J lost 5; bases outside the gene matches: 7. The germline V gene has CDR1 SGDLS and CDR2 YYNGEE. The CDR3 sequence is 15 residues long.

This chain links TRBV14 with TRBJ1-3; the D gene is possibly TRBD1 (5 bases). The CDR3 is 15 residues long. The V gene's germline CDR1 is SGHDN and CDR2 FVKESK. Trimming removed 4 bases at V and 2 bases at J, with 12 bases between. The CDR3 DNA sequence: TGTGCCAGCAGCCCTATAGGGACCGCTGGAAACACCATATATTTT. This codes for CASSPIGTAGNTIYF.

The CDR3 DNA follows: TGTGCCAGTAGCCCGCTTCCGGGACAGGGGTCACACGAGCAGTACTTC. Translated, it gives CASSPLPGQGSHEQYF. The chain recombines TRBV19 with TRBJ2-7; 10 nucleotides align to TRBD1. CDR3 length: 16 residues. Germline V gene lookup returns CDR1 LNHDA and CDR2 SQIVND (reference sequence). V lost 6 bases and J lost 5; bases outside the gene matches: 13. The variable domain in full, with the rest retrieved from reference TRBV19 and TRBJ2-7, is DGGITQSPKYLFRKEGQNVTLSCEQNLNHDAMYWYRQDPGQGLRLIYYSQIVNDFQKGDIAEGYSVSREKKESFPLTVTSAQKNPTAFYLCASSPLPGQGSHEQYFGPGTRLTVT.

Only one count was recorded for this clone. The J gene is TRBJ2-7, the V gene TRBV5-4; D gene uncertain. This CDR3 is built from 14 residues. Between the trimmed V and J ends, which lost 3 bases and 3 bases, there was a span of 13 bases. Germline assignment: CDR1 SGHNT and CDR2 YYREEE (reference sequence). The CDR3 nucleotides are TGTGCCAGCAGCTCGACATTTCCCGACTACGAGCAGTACTTC. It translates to CASSSTFPDYEQYF.

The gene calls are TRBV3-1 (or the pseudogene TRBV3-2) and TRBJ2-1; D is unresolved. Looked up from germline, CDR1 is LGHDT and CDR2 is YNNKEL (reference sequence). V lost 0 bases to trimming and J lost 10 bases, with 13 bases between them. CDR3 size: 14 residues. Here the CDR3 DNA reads TGTGCCAGCAGCCAAGACTTACCTAGTGGCGAGCAGTTCTTC. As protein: CASSQDLPSGEQFF.

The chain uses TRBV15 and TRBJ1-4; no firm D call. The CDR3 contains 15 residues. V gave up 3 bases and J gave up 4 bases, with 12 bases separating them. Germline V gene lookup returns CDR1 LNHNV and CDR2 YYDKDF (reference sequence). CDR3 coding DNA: TGTGCCACCAGCAGGGGTAGAAGGGTTAATGAAAAACTGTTTTTT. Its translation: CATSRGRRVNEKLFF.

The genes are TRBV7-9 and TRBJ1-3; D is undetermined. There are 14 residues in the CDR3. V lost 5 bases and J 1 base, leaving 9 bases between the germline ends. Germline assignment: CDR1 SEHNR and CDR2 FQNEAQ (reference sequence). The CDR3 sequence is CASSPRESGNTIYF. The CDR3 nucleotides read TGTGCCAGCAGCCCCCGGGAGTCTGGAAACACCATATATTTT.

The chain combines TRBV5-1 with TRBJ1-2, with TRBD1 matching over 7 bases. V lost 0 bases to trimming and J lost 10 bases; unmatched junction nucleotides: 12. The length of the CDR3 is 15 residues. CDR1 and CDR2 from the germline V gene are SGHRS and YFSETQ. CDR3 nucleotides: TGCGCCAGCAGCTTGGGGGACAGCAACCTTGGAGACTACACCTTC. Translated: CASSLGDSNLGDYTF. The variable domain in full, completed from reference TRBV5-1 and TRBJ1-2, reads KAGVTQTPRYLIKTRGQQVTLSCSPISGHRSVSWYQQTPGQGLQFLFEYFSETQRNKGNFPGRFSGRQFSNSRSEMNVSTLELGDSALYLCASSLGDSNLGDYTFGSGTRLTVV.

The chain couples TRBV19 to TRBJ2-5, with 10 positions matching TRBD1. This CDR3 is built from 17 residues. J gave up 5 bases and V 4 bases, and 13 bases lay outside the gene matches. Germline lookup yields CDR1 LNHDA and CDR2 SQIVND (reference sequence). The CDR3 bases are TGTGCCAGTAGTAGACACACTTTGACAGGGGGCATGGAGACCCAGTACTTC. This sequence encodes CASSRHTLTGGMETQYF.

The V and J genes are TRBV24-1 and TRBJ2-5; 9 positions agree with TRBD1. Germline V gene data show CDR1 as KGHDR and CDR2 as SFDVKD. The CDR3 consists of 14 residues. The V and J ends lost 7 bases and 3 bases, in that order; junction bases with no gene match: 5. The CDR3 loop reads CATSKTGGKETQYF. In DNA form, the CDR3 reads TGTGCCACCAGCAAGACAGGGGGTAAAGAGACCCAGTACTTC.

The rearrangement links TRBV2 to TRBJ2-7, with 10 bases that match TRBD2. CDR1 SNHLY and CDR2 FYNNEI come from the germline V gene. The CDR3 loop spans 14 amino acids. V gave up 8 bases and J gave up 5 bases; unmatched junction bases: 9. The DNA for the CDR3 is TGTGCCAGCCATGGAGCGGGAGGGTATGACGAGCAGTACTTC. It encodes CASHGAGGYDEQYF. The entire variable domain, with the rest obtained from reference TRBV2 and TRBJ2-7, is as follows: EPEVTQTPSHQVTQMGQEVILRCVPISNHLYFYWYRQILGQKVEFLVSFYNNEISEKSEIFDDQFSVERPDGSNFTLKIRSTKLEDSAMYFCASHGAGGYDEQYFGPGTRLTVT.

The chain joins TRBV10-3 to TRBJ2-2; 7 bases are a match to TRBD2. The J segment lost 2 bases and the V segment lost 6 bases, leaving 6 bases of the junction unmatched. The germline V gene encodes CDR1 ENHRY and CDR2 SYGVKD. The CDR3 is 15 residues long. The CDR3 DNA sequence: TGTGCCATCAGCCCTTGGGAGGGTAACACCGGGGAGCTGTTTTTT. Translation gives CAISPWEGNTGELFF.

CDR3 nucleotides: TGTGCCAGCTCACCACTAGGGAAGGACTATGGCTACACCTTC. Translating it yields CASSPLGKDYGYTF. This chain uses TRBV18 with TRBJ1-2; D gene uncertain. Germline values: CDR1 KGHSH, CDR2 LQKENI. The CDR3 has 14 amino acids. Deletions cut 1 base from V and 3 bases from J, with 9 bases between. Drawing the rest from reference TRBV18 and TRBJ1-2, the complete variable domain is NAGVMQNPRHLVRRRGQEARLRCSPMKGHSHVYWYRQLPEEGLKFMVYLQKENIIDESGMPKERFSAEFPKEGPSILRIQQVVRGDSAAYFCASSPLGKDYGYTFGSGTRLTVV.